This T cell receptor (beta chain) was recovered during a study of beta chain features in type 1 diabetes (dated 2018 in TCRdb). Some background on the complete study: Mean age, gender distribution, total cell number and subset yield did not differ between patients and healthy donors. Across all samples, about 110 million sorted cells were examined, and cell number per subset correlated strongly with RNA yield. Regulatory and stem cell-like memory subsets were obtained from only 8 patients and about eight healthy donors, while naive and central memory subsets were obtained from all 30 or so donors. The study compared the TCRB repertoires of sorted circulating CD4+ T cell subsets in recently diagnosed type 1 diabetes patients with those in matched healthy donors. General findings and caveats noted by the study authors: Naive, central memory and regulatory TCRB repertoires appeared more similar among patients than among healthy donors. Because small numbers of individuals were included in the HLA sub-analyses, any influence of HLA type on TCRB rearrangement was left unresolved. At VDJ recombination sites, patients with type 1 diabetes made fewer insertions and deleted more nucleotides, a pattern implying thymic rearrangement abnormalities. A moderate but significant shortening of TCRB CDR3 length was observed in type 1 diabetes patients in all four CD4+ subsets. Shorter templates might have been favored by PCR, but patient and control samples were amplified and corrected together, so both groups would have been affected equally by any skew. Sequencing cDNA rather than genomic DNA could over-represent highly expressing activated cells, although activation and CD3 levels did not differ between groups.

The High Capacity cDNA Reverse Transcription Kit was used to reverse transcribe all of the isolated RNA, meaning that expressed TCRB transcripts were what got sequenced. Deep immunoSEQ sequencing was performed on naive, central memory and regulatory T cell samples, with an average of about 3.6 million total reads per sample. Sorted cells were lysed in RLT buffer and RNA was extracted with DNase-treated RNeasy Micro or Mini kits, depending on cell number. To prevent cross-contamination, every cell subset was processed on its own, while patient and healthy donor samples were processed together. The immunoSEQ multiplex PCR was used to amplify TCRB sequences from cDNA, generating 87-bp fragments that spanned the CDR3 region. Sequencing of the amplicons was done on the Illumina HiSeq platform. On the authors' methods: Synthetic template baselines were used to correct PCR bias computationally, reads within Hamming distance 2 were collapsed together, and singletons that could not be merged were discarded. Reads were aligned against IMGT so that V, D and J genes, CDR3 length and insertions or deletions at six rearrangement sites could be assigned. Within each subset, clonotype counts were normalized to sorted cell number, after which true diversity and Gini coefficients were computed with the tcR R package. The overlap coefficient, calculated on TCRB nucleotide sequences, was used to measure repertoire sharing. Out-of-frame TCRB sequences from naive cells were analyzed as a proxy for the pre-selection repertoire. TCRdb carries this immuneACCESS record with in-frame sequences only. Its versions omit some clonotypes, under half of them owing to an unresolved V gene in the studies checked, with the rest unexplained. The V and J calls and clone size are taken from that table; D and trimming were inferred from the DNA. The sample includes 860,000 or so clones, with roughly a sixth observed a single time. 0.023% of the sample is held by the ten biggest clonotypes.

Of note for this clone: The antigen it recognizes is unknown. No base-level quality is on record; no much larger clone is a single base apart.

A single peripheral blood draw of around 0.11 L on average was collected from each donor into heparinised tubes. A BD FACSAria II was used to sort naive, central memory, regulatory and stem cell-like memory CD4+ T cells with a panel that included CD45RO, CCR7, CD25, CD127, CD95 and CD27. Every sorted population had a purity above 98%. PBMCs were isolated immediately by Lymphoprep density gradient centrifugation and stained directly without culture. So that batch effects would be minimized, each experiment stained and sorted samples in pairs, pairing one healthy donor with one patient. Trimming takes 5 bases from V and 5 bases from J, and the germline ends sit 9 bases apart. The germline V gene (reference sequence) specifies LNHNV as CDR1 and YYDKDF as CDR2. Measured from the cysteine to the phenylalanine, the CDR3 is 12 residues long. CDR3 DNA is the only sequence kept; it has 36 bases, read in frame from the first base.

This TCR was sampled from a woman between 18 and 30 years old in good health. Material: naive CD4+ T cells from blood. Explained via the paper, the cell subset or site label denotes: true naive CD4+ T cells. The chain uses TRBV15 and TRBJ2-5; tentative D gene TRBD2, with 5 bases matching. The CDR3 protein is CATSPREETQYF. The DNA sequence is TGTGCCACCAGCCCTAGGGAGGAGACCCAGTACTTC.